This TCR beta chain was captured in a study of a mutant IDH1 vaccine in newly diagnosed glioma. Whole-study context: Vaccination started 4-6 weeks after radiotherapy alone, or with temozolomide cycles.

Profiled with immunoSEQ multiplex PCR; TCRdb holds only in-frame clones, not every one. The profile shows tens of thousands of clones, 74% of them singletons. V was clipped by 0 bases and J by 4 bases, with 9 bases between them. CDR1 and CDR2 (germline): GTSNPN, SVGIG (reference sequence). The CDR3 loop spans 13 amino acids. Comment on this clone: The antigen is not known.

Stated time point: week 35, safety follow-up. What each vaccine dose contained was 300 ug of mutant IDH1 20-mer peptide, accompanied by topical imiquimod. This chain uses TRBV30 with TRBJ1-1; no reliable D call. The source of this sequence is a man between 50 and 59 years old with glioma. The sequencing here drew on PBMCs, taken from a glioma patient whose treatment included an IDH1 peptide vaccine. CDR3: CAWSVQAGTEAFF. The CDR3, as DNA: TGTGCCTGGAGTGTACAAGCCGGCACTGAAGCTTTCTTT.